This is a list of T cell receptor beta chains from one sample in a study of neurological immune-mediated disorders. From the 5' RACE reads, TCRdb called clonotypes with MiXCR, one entry per CDR3 protein. This sample has more than 30,000 distinct CDR3 sequences, with roughly 6.9% found just once. Sequencing was carried out using CD4+ T cells from blood. These receptors were collected from a man aged 50 or older in good health. Both conserved end residues are trimmed from each CDR3.

>TRBJ2-5|TRBV5-1
ASSFSGDQETQY
>TRBJ1-1|TRBV20-1
SAEDNTEAF
>-|TRBV7-6
ASSLGAASGVYEQY
>TRBJ1-1|TRBV20-1
SAARGADTEAF
>TRBJ1-2|TRBV19
ASSPQGPYGYT
>TRBJ2-7|TRBV5-1
ASSFASGRGYEQY
>TRBJ1-2|TRBV15
ATSREAVWDMAAGYT
>TRBJ2-4|TRBV7-2
ASSLGTSRAKNIQY
>TRBJ2-1|TRBV7-7
ASSPTGRTHNEQF
>TRBJ2-3|TRBV6-5
ASSYGGGVAGTDTQY
>TRBJ2-2|TRBV29-1
SVLGQGDGELF
>TRBJ2-5|TRBV3-1
ASSHTRTVYQETQY
>TRBJ2-1|TRBV20-1
SARVGQHIDEQF
>TRBJ2-2|TRBV11-2
ASSLVGQRRSGSISGELF
>TRBJ2-2|TRBV28
ASSLWGPNTGELF
>TRBJ2-2|TRBV2
ASSVASGGELF
>TRBJ2-7|TRBV7-2
ASSLTGKNFYEQY
>TRBJ2-1|TRBV7-2
ASSWRLGRGNEQF
>TRBJ1-2|TRBV10-3
AISERENYGYT
>TRBJ2-5|TRBV27
ASSQSPLGGGWETQY
>TRBJ2-2|TRBV7-3
ASSSAITGELF
>TRBJ1-5|TRBV18
ASSPPGRGNQPQH
>TRBJ1-6|TRBV28
AIQTGGYNSPLH
>TRBJ2-1|TRBV10-3
AISESGYRSNEQF
>TRBJ2-5|TRBV27
ASSLYAGGRETQY
>TRBJ2-7|TRBV6-2/TRBV6-3
ASRSRTGVYEQY
>TRBJ1-5|TRBV10-1
ASSEVGEISPQH
>TRBJ1-6|TRBV20-1
SARGGRRNSPLH
>TRBJ2-3|TRBV20-1
SARSLAGSTDTQY
>TRBJ2-1|TRBV7-6
ASSLPKTGGGDEQF
>TRBJ1-2|TRBV7-8
ASSPDRAIGYT
>TRBJ2-1|TRBV20-1
SANSGSSYNEQF
>TRBJ2-1|TRBV10-3
AIRPRAQGVDEQF
>TRBJ1-6|TRBV28
ASSFYLMDRGDSPLH
>TRBJ1-1|TRBV4-1
ASSQAPAGVGGAF
>TRBJ2-3|TRBV4-1
ASSQHRQYTDTQY
>TRBJ2-7|TRBV5-1
ASSPPGGTLNEQY
>TRBJ2-5|TRBV9
ASSVGLAGGQETQY
>TRBJ2-1|TRBV4-1
ASSQLAGFINEQF
>TRBJ2-5|TRBV12-5
ASGLVISGRETQY
>TRBJ2-7|TRBV28
ASSLHYSGRFYEQY
>TRBJ2-7|TRBV7-2
ASSLRAPGTGGHEQY
>TRBJ2-1|TRBV20-1
SAPHPSTEQF
>TRBJ1-1|TRBV20-1
SARIPLRQAEAF
>TRBJ2-7|TRBV7-2
ASSLVGLAGVYEQY
>TRBJ2-5|TRBV5-1
ASSLGRTPKEETQY
>TRBJ2-5|TRBV7-3
ASALRPGETQY
>TRBJ1-3|TRBV21-1
ASSPHRYSGNTIY
>TRBJ2-5|TRBV4-2
ASSLEGQGIWETQY
>TRBJ2-1|TRBV7-2
ASSGRPESYNEQF
>TRBJ2-2|TRBV21-1
ASTSSGREVAGELF
>TRBJ2-3|TRBV4-1
ASSHRINADTQY